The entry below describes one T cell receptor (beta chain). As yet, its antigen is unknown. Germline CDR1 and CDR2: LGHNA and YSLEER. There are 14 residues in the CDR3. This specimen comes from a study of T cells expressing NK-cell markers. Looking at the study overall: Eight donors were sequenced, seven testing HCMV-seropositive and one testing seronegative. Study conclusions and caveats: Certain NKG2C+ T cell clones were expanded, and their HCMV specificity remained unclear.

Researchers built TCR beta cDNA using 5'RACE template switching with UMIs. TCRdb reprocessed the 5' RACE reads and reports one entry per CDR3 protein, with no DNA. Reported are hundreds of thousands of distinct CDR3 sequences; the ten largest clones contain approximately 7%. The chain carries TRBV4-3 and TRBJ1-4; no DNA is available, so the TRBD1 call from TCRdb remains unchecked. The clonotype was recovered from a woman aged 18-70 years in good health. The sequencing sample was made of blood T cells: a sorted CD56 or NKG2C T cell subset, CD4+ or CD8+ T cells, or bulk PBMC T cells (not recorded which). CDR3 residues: CASSQTALNEKLFF.